This T cell receptor (beta chain) was obtained from a study of T cells in Graves' hyperthyroidism and ophthalmopathy (dated by TCRdb to about 2019). About the investigation overall: Peripheral blood was collected at initial diagnosis, before any treatment. To identify distinguishing TCR V-J signatures, a discovery cohort of 100 patients was used, comprising 40 to 45 with Graves' ophthalmopathy and 57 with stable Graves' hyperthyroidism. In addition, the study compared T-cell repertoires in thyroid tissue and in blood from roughly six Graves' hyperthyroidism patients. Prospective prediction of ophthalmopathy was tested in an independent validation cohort consisting of fewer than 20 hyperthyroidism patients and around 16 patients who later progressed to ophthalmopathy. The 100 discovery patients were randomly divided into training and test sets at a 7:3 ratio. The paper reports TCR Vbeta CDR3 sequencing of fewer than 150 peripheral blood samples: under 45 ophthalmopathy, fewer than 85 hyperthyroidism and around 17 progressor patients. Once sampling was done, hyperthyroidism patients were given methimazole at a starting dose of 30 mg daily, whereas ophthalmopathy patients were given high-dose intravenous methylprednisolone. Summary of the overall study and its limitations: Most expanded thyroid clonotypes (frequency above 0.001) were also found in blood, which suggests that blood repertoires may mirror thyroid immune responses. No statistical method was used to fix the sample size in advance, and group allocation was not hidden from the investigators. Ophthalmopathy was separated from stable hyperthyroidism by a 13 V-J signature model, with approximately 90% sensitivity and roughly 81% specificity obtained in cross-validation and 80%/75% obtained in testing. During validation, the model predicted progression to ophthalmopathy a median of roughly six months ahead of onset, with roughly 65% sensitivity and around 73% specificity.

The CDR1 and CDR2 encoded by the germline V gene are SNHLY and FYNNEI. Counted from cysteine to phenylalanine, this CDR3 has 13 amino acids. Of the read, only the CDR3 DNA is kept; its 39 bases are in frame from base 1. Cut back by 5 bases and 6 bases, the V and J ends lie 11 bases apart. In this sample, this clonotype turned up many times. Its antigen remains unidentified. No base quality information exists; no much larger clone differs at one position. A patient counted as having stable Graves' hyperthyroidism if no progression to ophthalmopathy occurred over 18 months of follow-up. The hyperthyroidism patients were between 18 and 65 years old and newly diagnosed, with a disease duration of less than 2 months. Any patient with an uncontrolled infection, another autoimmune disease, pregnancy or lactation was excluded. Diagnoses were established on the basis of clinical symptoms, serum thyroxine and TRAb, thyroid ultrasound, and orbital computed tomography. PBMCs were isolated from about 9.1 ml of fresh peripheral blood by Ficoll-Paque density gradient centrifugation. Total RNA was extracted with Trizol reagent, and quality was checked on an Agilent 2100 Bioanalyzer.

Amplification of TCR beta CDR3 regions was carried out from RNA transcripts. The TCR CDR3 was subjected to a first round of RT-PCR using the HTBI primer set and the Qiagen OneStep RT-PCR kit. The libraries were constructed in a second round of multiplex PCR and then size-selected and purified. Sequencing of the libraries was done on an Illumina HiSeq2000 using paired-end 100 bp reads. As for the original processing: SOAPnuke was used to process the raw data, throwing out any read that contained adapters or uncalled bases, had a mean Phred below 15, or lacked an exact constant-primer or identifier match. COPE v1.2.5 was used to merge the high-quality paired reads, and each unique nucleotide sequence was defined as a clonotype. Clonotypes were aligned to IMGT TRBV, TRBD and TRBJ reference segments using MiTCR v1.1. Analysis was restricted to V-J combinations with a frequency above 0.0001, which covered about 99% of repertoires. A TCS score was defined as the ratio of F50 (clonal expansion) to E x V (chaos), with BLOSUM62-based TCRdist applied between CDR3 peptides within each V-J. Welch's t-statistics and random forest reduced fewer than 600 V-J features to about 13, which were used in a naive Bayes classifier (R e1071). TCRdb took the public reads, trimmed them with fastp at Q25, ran MiXCR for clone calling and kept in-frame beta chains. CDR3 protein duplicates are merged, each entry listing the most common genes and DNA. The V and J calls and clone size are TCRdb's, not the authors'. Within this sample are a few hundred thousand distinct CDR3 sequences, with approximately 14% of them counted one time only. Of the sample, around 14% is held by the ten largest clones.

The sample taken for sequencing was blood. The sequence joins TRBV2 to TRBJ1-5; TRBD1 might be the D gene, on 5 matching bases. This TCR derives from a woman aged 18-30 years with Graves' hyperthyroidism. The CDR3 protein is CASSFEGTQPQHF. The DNA is as follows: TGTGCCAGCAGTTTCGAGGGGACTCAGCCCCAGCATTTT.